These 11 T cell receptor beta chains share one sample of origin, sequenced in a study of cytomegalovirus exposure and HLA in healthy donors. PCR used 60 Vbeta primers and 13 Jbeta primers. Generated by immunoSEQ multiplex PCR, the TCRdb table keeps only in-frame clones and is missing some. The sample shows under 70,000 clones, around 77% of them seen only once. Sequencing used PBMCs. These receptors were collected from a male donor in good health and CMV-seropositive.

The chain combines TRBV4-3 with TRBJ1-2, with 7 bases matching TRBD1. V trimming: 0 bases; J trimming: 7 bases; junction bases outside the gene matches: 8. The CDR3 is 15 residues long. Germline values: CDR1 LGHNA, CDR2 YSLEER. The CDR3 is CASSQEPGTVAGYTF. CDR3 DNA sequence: TGCGCCAGCAGCCAAGAACCCGGGACAGTCGCTGGCTACACCTTC.

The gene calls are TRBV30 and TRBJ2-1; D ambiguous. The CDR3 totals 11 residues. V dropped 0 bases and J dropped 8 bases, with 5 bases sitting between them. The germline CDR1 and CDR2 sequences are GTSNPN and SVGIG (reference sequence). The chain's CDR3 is CAWSVGDEQFF. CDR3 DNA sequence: TGTGCCTGGAGTGTCGGAGATGAGCAGTTCTTC.

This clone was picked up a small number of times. The CDR3 bases are TGCAGCGTTGAATTCGGGGGGGCCCAACCCTACAATGAGCAGTTCTTC. This codes for CSVEFGGAQPYNEQFF. The chain links TRBV29-1 to TRBJ2-1; 8 bases map to TRBD2. CDR1 and CDR2 from the germline V gene are SQVTM and ANQGSEA. Trimming cost V 2 bases and J 2 bases; bases outside gene matches: 8. CDR3 size: 16 residues.

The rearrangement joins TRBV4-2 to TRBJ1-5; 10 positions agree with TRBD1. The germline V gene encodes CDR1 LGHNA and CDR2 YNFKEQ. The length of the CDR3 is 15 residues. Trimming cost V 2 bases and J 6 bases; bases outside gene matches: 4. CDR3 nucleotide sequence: TGTGCCAGCAGCCAACAGACAGGGGGCGGTCAGCCCCAGCATTTT. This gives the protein CASSQQTGGGQPQHF.

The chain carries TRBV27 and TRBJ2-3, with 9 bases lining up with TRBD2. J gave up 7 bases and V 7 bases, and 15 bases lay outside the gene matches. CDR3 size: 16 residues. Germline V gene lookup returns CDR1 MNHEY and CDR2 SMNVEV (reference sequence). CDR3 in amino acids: CASNPEVAGVSNTQYF. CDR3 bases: TGTGCCAGCAACCCGGAGGTAGCGGGGGTTAGTAATACGCAGTATTTT.

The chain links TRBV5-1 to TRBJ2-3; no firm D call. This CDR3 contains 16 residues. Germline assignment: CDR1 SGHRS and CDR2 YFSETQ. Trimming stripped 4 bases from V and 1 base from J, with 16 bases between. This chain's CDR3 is CASSPEVLARTDTQYF. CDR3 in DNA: TGCGCCAGCAGCCCGGAAGTATTAGCCCGCACAGATACGCAGTATTTT.

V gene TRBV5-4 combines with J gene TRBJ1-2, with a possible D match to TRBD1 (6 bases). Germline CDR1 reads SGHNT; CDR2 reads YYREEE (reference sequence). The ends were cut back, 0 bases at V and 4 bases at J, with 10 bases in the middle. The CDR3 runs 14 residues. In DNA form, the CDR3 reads TGTGCCAGCAGCTTGGAACAGGGCATCTATGGCTACACCTTC. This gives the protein CASSLEQGIYGYTF.

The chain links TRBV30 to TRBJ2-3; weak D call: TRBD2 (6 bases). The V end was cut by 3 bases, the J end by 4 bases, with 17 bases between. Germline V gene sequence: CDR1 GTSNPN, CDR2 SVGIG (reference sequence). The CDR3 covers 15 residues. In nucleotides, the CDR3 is TGTGCCTGGAGCCACCTCGGCGGGGCGGCAGATACGCAGTATTTT. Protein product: CAWSHLGGAADTQYF.

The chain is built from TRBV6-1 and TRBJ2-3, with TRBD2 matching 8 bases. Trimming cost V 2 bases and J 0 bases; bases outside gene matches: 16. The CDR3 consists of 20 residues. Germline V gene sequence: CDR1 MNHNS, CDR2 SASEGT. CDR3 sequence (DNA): TGTGCCAGCAGTGAAACCCTAGACGGCGGGGGGACCCCCAGCACAGATACGCAGTATTTT. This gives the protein CASSETLDGGGTPSTDTQYF.

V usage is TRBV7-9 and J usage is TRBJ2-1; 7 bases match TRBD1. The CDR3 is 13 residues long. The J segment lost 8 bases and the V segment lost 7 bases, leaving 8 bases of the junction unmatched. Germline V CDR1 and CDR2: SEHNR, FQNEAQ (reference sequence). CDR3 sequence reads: CASTEGAIDEQFF. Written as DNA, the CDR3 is TGTGCCAGCACAGAGGGGGCGATCGATGAGCAGTTCTTC.

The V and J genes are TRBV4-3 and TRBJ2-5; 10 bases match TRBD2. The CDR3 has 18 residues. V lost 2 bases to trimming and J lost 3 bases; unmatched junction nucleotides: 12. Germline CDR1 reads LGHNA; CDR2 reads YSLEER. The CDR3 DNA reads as TGCGCCAGCAGCCAACAACTAGCGGGGTCTATAGGGGAAGAGACCCAGTACTTC. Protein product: CASSQQLAGSIGEETQYF.